Below, 11 T cell receptor beta chains from the same sample are listed, as sequenced in a study of vaccination effects on CD4 cells after COVID-19. Data came from immunoSEQ multiplex PCR; TCRdb stores just in-frame clones and leaves some out. This table holds under 85,000 clones, roughly 80% found once. ViraFEST expansion of antigen-specific CD4+ T cells with viral peptide pools preceded sequencing. Subsequent to ten to eleven days of culture, CD4+ T cells were isolated. What these receptors recognize is not known. Source: CD4+ T cells from PBMCs cultured with HCoV-229E spike peptides, taken before COVID-19 vaccination. The receptors here all came from a human donor who received a COVID-19 vaccine.

The rearrangement uses TRBV6-6 and TRBJ1-2, with D maybe TRBD1 (5 bases). The CDR3 contains 12 residues. The germline V and J ends were trimmed by 8 bases and 6 bases, with 13 bases remaining between them. CDR1 MNHNY and CDR2 SVGAGI come from the germline V gene (reference sequence). The CDR3 nucleotides read TGTGCCAGCCGACGGGGGGGGGATGGCTACACCTTC. The encoded protein is CASRRGGDGYTF.

V gene TRBV6-6 combines with J gene TRBJ2-3, with a tentative D call TRBD1 (5 bases). The CDR3 runs 16 residues. Germline CDR1 is MNHNY and CDR2 is SVGAGI (reference sequence). The V and J ends lost 5 bases and 0 bases respectively, with 15 bases between them. The CDR3 loop is CASSTTSTASTDTQYF. The CDR3 region has the DNA TGTGCCAGCAGTACCACTTCGACAGCTAGCACAGATACGCAGTATTTT.

This chain joins TRBV6-5 and TRBJ2-2; the D gene is possibly TRBD1 (6 bases). The V and J ends lost 5 bases and 5 bases respectively, with 15 bases between them. The CDR3 loop spans 15 amino acids. Germline V gene sequence: CDR1 MNHEY, CDR2 SVGAGI. The DNA of the CDR3 is TGTGCCAGCAGTCGCCGGGCAGGGGTGACCGGGGAGCTGTTTTTT. This sequence encodes CASSRRAGVTGELFF.

The chain carries TRBV27 and TRBJ2-1; 7 positions agree with TRBD1. Germline lookup yields CDR1 MNHEY and CDR2 SMNVEV (reference sequence). Unmatched junction bases numbered 6, after V lost 2 bases and J lost 2 bases. The CDR3 loop spans 16 amino acids. The CDR3 DNA reads as TGTGCCAGCAGTTTAGGGACAGTTGGGGCCTACAATGAGCAGTTCTTC. Its protein is CASSLGTVGAYNEQFF.

On this clone itself: The sample has other DNA sequences that encode this CDR3 too. The chain is built from TRBV27 and TRBJ1-5; no clear D gene. Deletions cut 3 bases from V and 0 bases from J, with 9 bases between. Germline assignment: CDR1 MNHEY and CDR2 SMNVEV (reference sequence). This CDR3 is built from 15 residues. CDR3 in amino acids: CASSFRENSNQPQHF. The CDR3 bases are TGTGCCAGCAGTTTCCGGGAGAATAGCAATCAGCCCCAGCATTTT.

The rearrangement uses TRBV5-1 and TRBJ2-2; maybe TRBD1 (6 bases). Trimming removed 1 base from V and 1 base from J, with 8 bases in between. The length of the CDR3 is 15 residues. The germline V gene has CDR1 SGHRS and CDR2 YFSETQ. This CDR3 reads CASSLTGMNTGELFF. The CDR3 DNA is TGCGCCAGCAGCTTGACAGGGATGAACACCGGGGAGCTGTTTTTT.

The chain has TRBV6-5 and TRBJ1-6; no firm D call. Germline V gene sequence: CDR1 MNHEY, CDR2 SVGAGI. Trimming cost V 3 bases and J 12 bases, with 18 bases left between them. This CDR3 has 15 residues. CDR3 in amino acids: CASSYIQAPEGPLHF. The CDR3 DNA follows: TGTGCCAGCAGTTATATCCAGGCCCCAGAGGGACCCCTCCACTTT.

The V gene is TRBV7-2, the J gene TRBJ2-5; TRBD2 aligns across 11 bases. The V and J ends lost 5 bases and 6 bases, in that order; junction bases with no gene match: 14. This CDR3 is built from 17 residues. Germline lookup yields CDR1 SGHTA and CDR2 FQGNSA. The CDR3 DNA is TGTGCCAGCAGCCCGCCACTAATTAGCGGGGGGGCGAAGACCCAGTACTTC. This translates into CASSPPLISGGAKTQYF. The variable domain in full, with the rest retrieved from reference TRBV7-2 and TRBJ2-5, is GAGVSQSPSNKVTEKGKDVELRCDPISGHTALYWYRQSLGQGLEFLIYFQGNSAPDKSGLPSDRFSAERTGGSVSTLTIQRTQQEDSAVYLCASSPPLISGGAKTQYFGPGTRLLVL.

The chain carries TRBV15 and TRBJ1-4, with a tentative D call TRBD1 (5 bases). V was trimmed by 5 bases and J by 8 bases, leaving 27 bases between them. Germline CDR1 is LNHNV and CDR2 is YYDKDF (reference sequence). There are 18 residues in the CDR3. The CDR3 DNA follows: TGTGCCACCAGCCGCTCCAGGCTACCCATTGGGGGAGGGGAAAAACTGTTTTTT. Translation: CATSRSRLPIGGGEKLFF.

The rearrangement joins TRBV24-1 to TRBJ2-2; TRBD1 is a possible D gene (7 bases). From germline, CDR1 is KGHDR and CDR2 SFDVKD. CDR3 length: 15 amino acids. The V end lost 7 bases, the J end lost 0 bases, and 11 bases lay between the germline ends. This CDR3 reads CATSDREANTGELFF. In DNA form, the CDR3 reads TGTGCCACCAGCGACAGGGAGGCGAACACCGGGGAGCTGTTTTTT.

This chain uses TRBV3-1 (or the pseudogene TRBV3-2) with TRBJ2-5; 8 bases match TRBD1. The CDR3 consists of 17 residues. Losses at the gene ends were 2 bases for V and 1 base for J; bases not matched to a gene: 9. CDR1 and CDR2 (germline): LGHDT, YNNKEL (reference sequence). The CDR3 loop reads CASSQRRGRATQETQYF. For the CDR3, the DNA is TGTGCCAGCAGCCAACGCAGGGGGCGCGCAACCCAAGAGACCCAGTACTTC.